This T cell receptor (beta chain) was recovered during a study of monozygotic twins with inflammatory bowel disease (dated by TCRdb to between 2018 and 2021). For the wider study: In total, about 30 monozygotic twin pairs made up the full study: 19 Danish pairs, all IBD-discordant, plus nine German pairs, of which four were IBD-concordant and five were IBD-discordant. Each individual had, on average, about 151 000 unique TCRalpha sequences and 181 000 unique TCRbeta sequences available for analysis. Within discordant pairs, disease-associated traits were sought mainly by comparing IBD patients with their genetically identical healthy co-twins. The paper's findings and limits, for the study overall: A decrease in TCRbeta repertoire diversity, as measured by inverse Simpson index, was observed in IBD patients compared with their healthy co-twins. No difference in repertoire similarity was observed between concordant and discordant twins, possibly owing to limited statistical power. Different T cell subtypes could not be distinguished in the analysis. Differing immunosuppressive treatments among patients may have added background noise and inter-individual variability to the repertoires. No single strong signal or clonotype linked to IBD turned up in the results, so the idea that one exists was not supported. IBD patients shared fewer clonotypes with other individuals than healthy twins did, most markedly in patients showing signs of disease activity.

The CDR3, cysteine through phenylalanine, is 18 amino acids long. No DNA appears here. CDR1 is given as KGHSH and CDR2 as LQKENI, both from the germline V gene. Receptor libraries were prepared by 5' RACE. For each TCR library, 3,500 to 4,000 ng of total RNA was used. For each sample, cDNA synthesis with SMARTScribe reverse transcriptase was split into eight separate reactions. During cDNA synthesis, template switching introduced unique molecular identifiers that contained a 6-nucleotide sample barcode. TCRalpha and TCRbeta cDNA was amplified in two nested PCRs of around 15 and 10 cycles, and bead purification was carried out after each PCR. Before amplification, the cDNA was both treated with uracil DNA-glycosylase and purified with the QIAquick PCR purification kit. The second PCR added Illumina TruSeq-compatible adapters along with sample-specific barcodes. Library quality and concentration were assessed using TapeStation and Qubit, and about 4.7 ng of each library was pooled. The pooled libraries were sequenced with 2 x 100 bp reads and custom sequencing primers on an Illumina HiSeq2500 single-index Rapid Run. Per the source publication's procedure: MiGEC version 1.2.6 was used for UMI-based consensus assembly to correct PCR and sequencing errors. MiXCR version 2.1.1 was used for V(D)J alignment, clonotype assembly and CDR3 extraction. To normalise gene usage, clonotype sharing and MAIT/NKT TCR abundance, the analysis used the top 1000, 10 000 and 20 000 clonotypes per sample. After downsampling to 27 000 UMIs, diversity was calculated as the inverse Simpson index using the vegan R package. Paired Mann-Whitney U tests were applied to discordant twin pairs, and Benjamini-Hochberg correction was used for multiple testing. After TCRdb reprocessed the reads, each CDR3 protein sequence was kept as one row, without DNA. It is TCRdb's table, rather than the study itself, that gives the V and J calls and clone size. This sample's listing comprises 400,000 or so distinct CDR3 sequences. The ten largest clones represent 2% to 2.5% of the sample.

An approximately 2.6 ml peripheral blood sample was drawn into PAXgene tubes per donor and stored at -80°C. Total RNA was isolated from whole blood with the PAXgene blood miRNA kit on an automated QIAcube, without T cell sorting. Peripheral blood from monozygotic twin pairs concordant or discordant for inflammatory bowel disease was subjected to deep TCRalpha and TCRbeta repertoire profiling with unique molecular barcoding. For every twin pair, smoking habits were documented, and each individual was categorised as a current, former or never smoker. About this clonotype itself: What this receptor recognizes is not known.

This TCR came from a human donor with ulcerative colitis or Crohn's disease, or a healthy co-twin of an affected twin (not recorded which). The sample taken for sequencing was blood. The chain employs TRBV18 and TRBJ1-3; TCRdb names TRBD1, which stays unverified in the absence of DNA. The CDR3 reads as follows: CASSPVGSGRISGNTIYF.